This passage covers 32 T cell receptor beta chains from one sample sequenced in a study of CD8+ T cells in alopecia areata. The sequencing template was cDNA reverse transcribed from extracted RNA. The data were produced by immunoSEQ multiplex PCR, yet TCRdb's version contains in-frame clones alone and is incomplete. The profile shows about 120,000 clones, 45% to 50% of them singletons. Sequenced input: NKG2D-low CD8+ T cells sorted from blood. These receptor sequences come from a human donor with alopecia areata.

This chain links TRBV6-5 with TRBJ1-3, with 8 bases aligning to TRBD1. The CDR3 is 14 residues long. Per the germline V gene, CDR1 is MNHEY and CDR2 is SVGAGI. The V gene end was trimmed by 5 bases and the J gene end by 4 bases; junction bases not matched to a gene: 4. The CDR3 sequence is CASSGGQGGNTIYF. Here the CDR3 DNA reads TGTGCCAGCAGTGGAGGACAGGGAGGAAACACCATATATTTT.

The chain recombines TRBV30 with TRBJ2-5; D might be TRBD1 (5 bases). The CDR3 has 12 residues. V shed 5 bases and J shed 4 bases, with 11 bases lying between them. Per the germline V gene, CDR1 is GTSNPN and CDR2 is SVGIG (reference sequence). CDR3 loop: CAWGQGGETQYF. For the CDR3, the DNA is TGTGCCTGGGGGCAGGGTGGAGAGACCCAGTACTTC.

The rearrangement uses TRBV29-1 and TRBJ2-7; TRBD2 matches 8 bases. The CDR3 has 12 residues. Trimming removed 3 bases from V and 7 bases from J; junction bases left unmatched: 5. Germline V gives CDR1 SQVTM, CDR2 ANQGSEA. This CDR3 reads CSVEDGGDEQYF. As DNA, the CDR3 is TGCAGCGTTGAGGACGGGGGGGATGAGCAGTACTTC.

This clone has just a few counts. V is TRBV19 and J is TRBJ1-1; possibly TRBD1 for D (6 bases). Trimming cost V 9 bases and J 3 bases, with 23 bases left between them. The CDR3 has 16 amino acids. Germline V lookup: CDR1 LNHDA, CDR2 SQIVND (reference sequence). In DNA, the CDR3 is TGTGCCAGCGGTTCAGGGGTGAGGATTTCGGACACTGAAGCTTTCTTT. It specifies CASGSGVRISDTEAFF. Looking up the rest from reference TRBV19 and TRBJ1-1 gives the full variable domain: DGGITQSPKYLFRKEGQNVTLSCEQNLNHDAMYWYRQDPGQGLRLIYYSQIVNDFQKGDIAEGYSVSREKKESFPLTVTSAQKNPTAFYLCASGSGVRISDTEAFFGQGTRLTVV.

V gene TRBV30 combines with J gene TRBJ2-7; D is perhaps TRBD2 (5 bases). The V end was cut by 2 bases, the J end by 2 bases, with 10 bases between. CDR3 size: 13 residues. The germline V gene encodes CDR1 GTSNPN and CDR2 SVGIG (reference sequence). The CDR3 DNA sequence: TGTGCCTGGAGTATCGGGATAGCCTACGAGCAGTACTTC. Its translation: CAWSIGIAYEQYF. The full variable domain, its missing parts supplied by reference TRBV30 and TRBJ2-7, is SQTIHQWPATLVQPVGSPLSLECTVEGTSNPNLYWYRQAAGRGLQLLFYSVGIGQISSEVPQNLSASRPQDRQFILSSKKLLLSDSGFYLCAWSIGIAYEQYFGPGTRLTVT.

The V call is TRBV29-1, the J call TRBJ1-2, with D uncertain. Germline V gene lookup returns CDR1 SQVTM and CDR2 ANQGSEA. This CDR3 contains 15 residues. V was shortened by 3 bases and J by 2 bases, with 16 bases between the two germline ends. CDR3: CSVELVESPNYGYTF. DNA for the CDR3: TGCAGCGTTGAGCTAGTTGAATCCCCCAACTATGGCTACACCTTC.

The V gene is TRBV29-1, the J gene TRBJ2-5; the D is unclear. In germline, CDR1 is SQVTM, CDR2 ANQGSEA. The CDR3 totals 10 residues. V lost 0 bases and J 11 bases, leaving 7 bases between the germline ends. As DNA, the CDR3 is TGCAGCGTTGAAGATCCTCAGCAGTACTTC. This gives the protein CSVEDPQQYF.

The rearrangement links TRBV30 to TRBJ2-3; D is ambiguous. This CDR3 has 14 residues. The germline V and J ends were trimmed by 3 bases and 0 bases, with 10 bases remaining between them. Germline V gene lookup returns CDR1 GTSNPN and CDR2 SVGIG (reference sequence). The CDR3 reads CAWSASSSTDTQYF. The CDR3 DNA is TGTGCCTGGAGCGCAAGCTCTAGCACAGATACGCAGTATTTT. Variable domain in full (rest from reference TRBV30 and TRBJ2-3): SQTIHQWPATLVQPVGSPLSLECTVEGTSNPNLYWYRQAAGRGLQLLFYSVGIGQISSEVPQNLSASRPQDRQFILSSKKLLLSDSGFYLCAWSASSSTDTQYFGPGTRLTVL.

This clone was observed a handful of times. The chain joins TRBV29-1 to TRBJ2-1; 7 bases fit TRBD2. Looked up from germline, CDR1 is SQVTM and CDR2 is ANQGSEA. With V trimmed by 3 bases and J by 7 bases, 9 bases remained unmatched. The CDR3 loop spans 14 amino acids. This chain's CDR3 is CSVEVGTNSNEQFF. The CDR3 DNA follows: TGCAGCGTTGAGGTAGGGACTAACTCGAATGAGCAGTTCTTC.

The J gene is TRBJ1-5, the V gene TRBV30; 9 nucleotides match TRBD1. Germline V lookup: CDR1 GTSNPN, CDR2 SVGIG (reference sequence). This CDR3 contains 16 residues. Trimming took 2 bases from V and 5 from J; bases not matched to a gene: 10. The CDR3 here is CAWSSFGTGIYQPQHF. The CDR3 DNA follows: TGTGCCTGGAGTTCATTCGGGACAGGGATTTATCAGCCCCAGCATTTT.

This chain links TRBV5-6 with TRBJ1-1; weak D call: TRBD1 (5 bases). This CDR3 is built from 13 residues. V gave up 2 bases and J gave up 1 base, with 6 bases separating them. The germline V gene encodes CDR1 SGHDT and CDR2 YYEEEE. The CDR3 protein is CASSFGGNTEAFF. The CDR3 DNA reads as TGTGCCAGCAGCTTCGGGGGGAACACTGAAGCTTTCTTT.

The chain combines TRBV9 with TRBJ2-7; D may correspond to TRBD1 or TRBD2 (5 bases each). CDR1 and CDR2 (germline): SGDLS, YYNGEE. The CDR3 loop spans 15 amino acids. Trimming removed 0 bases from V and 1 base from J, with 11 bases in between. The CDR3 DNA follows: TGTGCCAGCAGCGTAGGGGATGGGGGTTCCTACGAGCAGTACTTC. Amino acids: CASSVGDGGSYEQYF.

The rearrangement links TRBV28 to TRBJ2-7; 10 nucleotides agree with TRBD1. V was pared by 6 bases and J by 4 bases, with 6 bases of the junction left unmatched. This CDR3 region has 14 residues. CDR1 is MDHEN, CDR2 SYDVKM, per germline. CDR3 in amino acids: CASRRGQGKYEQYF. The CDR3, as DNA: TGTGCCAGCAGAAGGGGACAGGGGAAATACGAGCAGTACTTC.

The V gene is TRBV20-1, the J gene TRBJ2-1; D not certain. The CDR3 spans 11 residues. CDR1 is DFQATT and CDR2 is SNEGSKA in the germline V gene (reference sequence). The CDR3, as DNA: TGCCGGCTAGGGAACCGGCATGAGCAGTTCTTC. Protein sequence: CRLGNRHEQFF.

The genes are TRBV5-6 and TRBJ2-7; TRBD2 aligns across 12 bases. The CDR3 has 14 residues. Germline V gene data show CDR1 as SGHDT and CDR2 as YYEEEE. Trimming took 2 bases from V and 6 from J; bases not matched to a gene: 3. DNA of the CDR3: TGTGCCAGCAGCTTCGGACTAGCGGGAAGCGAGCAGTACTTC. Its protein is CASSFGLAGSEQYF.

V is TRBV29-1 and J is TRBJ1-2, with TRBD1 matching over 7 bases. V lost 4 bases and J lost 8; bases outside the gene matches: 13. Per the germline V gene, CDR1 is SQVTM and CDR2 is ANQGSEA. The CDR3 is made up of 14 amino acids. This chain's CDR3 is CSVGGTEGPGGYTF. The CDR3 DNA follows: TGCAGCGTTGGTGGGACAGAGGGGCCTGGAGGCTACACCTTC. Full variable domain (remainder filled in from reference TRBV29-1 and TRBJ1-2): SAVISQKPSRDICQRGTSLTIQCQVDSQVTMMFWYRQQPGQSLTLIATANQGSEATYESGFVIDKFPISRPNLTFSTLTVSNMSPEDSSIYLCSVGGTEGPGGYTFGSGTRLTVV.

The CDR3, as DNA: TGTGCCAGCAGCCAAGGACAGGGTAGCAATCAGCCCCAGCATTTT. Translated: CASSQGQGSNQPQHF. The chain recombines TRBV7-2 with TRBJ1-5; 8 nucleotides match TRBD1. CDR3 length: 15 amino acids. Germline V gene sequence: CDR1 SGHTA, CDR2 FQGNSA. J gave up 0 bases and V 5 bases, and 3 bases lay outside the gene matches.

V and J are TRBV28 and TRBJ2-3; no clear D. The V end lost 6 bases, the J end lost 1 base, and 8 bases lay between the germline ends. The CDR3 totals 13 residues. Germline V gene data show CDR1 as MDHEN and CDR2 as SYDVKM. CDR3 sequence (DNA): TGTGCCAGCAGGAGTATGGGCACAGATACGCAGTATTTT. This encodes CASRSMGTDTQYF.

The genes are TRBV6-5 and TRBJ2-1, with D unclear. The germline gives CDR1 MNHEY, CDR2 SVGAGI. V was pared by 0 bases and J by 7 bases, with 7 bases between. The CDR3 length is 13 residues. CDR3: CASSYSKGNEQFF. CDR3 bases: TGTGCCAGCAGTTACTCCAAGGGAAATGAGCAGTTCTTC.

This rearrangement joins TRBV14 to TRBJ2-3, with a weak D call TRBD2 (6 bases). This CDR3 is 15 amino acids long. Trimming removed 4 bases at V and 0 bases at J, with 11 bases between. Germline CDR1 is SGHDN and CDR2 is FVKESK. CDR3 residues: CASSRGRISTDTQYF. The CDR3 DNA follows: TGTGCCAGCAGCCGGGGGAGGATAAGCACAGATACGCAGTATTTT.

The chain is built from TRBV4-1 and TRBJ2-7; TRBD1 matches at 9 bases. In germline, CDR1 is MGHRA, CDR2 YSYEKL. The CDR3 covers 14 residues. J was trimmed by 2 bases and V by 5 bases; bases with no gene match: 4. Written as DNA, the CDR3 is TGCGCCAGCAGCGTGGGACAGGGTGCCTACGAGCAGTACTTC. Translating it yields CASSVGQGAYEQYF.

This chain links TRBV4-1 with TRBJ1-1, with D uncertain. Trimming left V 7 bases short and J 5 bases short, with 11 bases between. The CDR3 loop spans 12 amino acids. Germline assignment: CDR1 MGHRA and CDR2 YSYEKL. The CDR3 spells CASKDLLTEAFF. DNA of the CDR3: TGCGCCAGCAAGGACCTCCTAACTGAAGCTTTCTTT.

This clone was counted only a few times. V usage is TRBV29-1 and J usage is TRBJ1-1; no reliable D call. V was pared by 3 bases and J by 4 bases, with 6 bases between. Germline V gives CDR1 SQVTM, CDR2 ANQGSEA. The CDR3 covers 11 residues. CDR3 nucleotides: TGCAGCGTTGAGGCGAGCACTGAAGCTTTCTTT. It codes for CSVEASTEAFF.

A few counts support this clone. The chain's CDR3 is CSVGDGRTDTQYF. The CDR3 nucleotides read TGCAGCGTCGGGGACGGACGCACAGATACGCAGTATTTT. The genes are TRBV29-1 and TRBJ2-3, with D tentatively TRBD1 or TRBD2 (5 bases each). CDR1 is SQVTM and CDR2 is ANQGSEA in the germline V gene. The V end was cut by 6 bases, the J end by 1 base, with 11 bases between. The CDR3 length is 13 residues.

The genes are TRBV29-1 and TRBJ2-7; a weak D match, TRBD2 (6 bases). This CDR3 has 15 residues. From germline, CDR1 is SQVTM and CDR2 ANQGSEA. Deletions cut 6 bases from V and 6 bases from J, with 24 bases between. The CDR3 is CSVVPAGPLISEQYF. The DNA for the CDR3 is TGCAGCGTCGTGCCGGCGGGACCCCTTATATCCGAGCAGTACTTC.

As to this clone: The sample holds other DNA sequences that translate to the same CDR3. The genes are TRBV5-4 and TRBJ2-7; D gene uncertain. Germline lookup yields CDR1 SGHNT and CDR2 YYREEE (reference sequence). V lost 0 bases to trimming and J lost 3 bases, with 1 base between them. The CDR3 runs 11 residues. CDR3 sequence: CASSLGYEQYF. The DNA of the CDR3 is TGTGCCAGCAGCTTGGGCTACGAGCAGTACTTC.

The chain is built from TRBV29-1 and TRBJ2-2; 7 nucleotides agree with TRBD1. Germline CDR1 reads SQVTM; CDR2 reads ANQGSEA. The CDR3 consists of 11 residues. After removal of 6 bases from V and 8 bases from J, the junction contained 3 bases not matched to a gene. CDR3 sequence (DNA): TGCAGCGTACAGGGGTCTGGGGAGCTGTTTTTT. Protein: CSVQGSGELFF.

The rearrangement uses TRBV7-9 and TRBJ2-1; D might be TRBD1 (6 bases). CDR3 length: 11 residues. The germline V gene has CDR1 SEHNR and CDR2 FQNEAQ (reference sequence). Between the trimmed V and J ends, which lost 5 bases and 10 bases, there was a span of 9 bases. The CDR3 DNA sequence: TGTGCCAGCAGCACCGACAGGGAGCAGTTCTTC. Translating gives CASSTDREQFF.

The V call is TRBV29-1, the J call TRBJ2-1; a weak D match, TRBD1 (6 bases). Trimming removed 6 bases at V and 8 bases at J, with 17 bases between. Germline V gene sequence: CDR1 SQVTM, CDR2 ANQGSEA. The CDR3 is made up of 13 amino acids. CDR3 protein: CSVRGQEHDEQFF. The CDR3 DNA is TGCAGCGTCAGGGGTCAGGAGCACGATGAGCAGTTCTTC.

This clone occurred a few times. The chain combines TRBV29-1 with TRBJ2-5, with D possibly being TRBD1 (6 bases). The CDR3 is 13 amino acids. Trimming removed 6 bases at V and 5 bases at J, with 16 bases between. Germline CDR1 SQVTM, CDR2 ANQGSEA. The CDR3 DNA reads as TGCAGCGTCGGACAGCAAGGCCCGGAGACCCAGTACTTC. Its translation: CSVGQQGPETQYF.

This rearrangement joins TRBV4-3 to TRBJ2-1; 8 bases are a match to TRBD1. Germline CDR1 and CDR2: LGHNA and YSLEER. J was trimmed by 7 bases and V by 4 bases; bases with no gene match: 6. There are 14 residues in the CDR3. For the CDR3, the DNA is TGCGCCAGCAGCCGAGAAGGGACAGGTAATGAGCAGTTCTTC. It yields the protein CASSREGTGNEQFF.

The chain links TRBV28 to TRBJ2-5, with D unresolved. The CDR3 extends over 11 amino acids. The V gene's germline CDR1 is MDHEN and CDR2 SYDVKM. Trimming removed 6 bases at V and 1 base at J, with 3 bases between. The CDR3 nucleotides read TGTGCCAGCAGCATCCAAGAGACCCAGTACTTC. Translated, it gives CASSIQETQYF.